Here is one T cell receptor beta chain with its context. These data originate in a study of cytotoxic CD8 clonotypes in ibrutinib-treated CLL. Study context: Of the patients, under 13 were relapsed/refractory, around 16 treatment-naive and 17 to 18 IGHV unmutated.

Profiling relied on immunoSEQ multiplex PCR, and the TCRdb table lists in-frame clones only, not all of them. The sample shows just over 200,000 clones, over 65% of them seen only once. Germline CDR1 and CDR2: SGHDT and YYEEEE. CDR3 length equals 13 residues. V was clipped by 0 bases and J by 7 bases; unmatched bases: 0. This sequence joins TRBV5-6 and TRBJ1-4; 7 bases are shared with TRBD1. The sample here was PBMCs, taken after 12 months of ibrutinib treatment. The origin of this receptor is a human donor with chronic lymphocytic leukemia. CDR3 coding DNA: TGTGCCAGCAGCTTGGACAGGGGTGAAAAACTGTTTTTT. Translating gives CASSLDRGEKLFF.